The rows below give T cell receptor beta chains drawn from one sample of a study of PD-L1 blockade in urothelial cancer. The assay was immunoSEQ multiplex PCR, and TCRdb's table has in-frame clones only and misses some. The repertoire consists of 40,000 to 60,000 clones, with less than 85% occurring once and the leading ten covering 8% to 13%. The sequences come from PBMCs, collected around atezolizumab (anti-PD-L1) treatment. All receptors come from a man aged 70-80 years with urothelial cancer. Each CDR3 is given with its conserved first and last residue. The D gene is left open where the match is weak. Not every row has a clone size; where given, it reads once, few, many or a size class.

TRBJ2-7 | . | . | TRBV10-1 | CASSEGKDEQYF | TGCGCCAGCAGTGAGGGCAAAGACGAGCAGTACTTC
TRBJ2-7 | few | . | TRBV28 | CASSLDRTYEQYF | TGTGCCAGCAGTTTAGACAGGACCTACGAGCAGTACTTC
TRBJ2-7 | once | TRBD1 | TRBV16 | CASSPFDRVFYEQYF | TGTGCCAGCAGCCCGTTCGACAGGGTTTTTTACGAGCAGTACTTC
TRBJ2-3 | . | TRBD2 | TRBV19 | CASSINPTSGRAGDTQYF | TGTGCCAGTAGTATAAACCCGACTAGCGGGAGGGCCGGGGATACGCAGTATTTT
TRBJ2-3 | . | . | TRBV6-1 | CASSRLGSTDTQYF | TGTGCCAGCAGTCGTCTCGGGTCCACAGATACGCAGTATTTT
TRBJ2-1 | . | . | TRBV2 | CASRTRDSPHNEQFF | TGTGCCAGCAGAACCAGGGATTCTCCCCACAATGAGCAGTTCTTC
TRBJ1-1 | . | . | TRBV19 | CASSILRTDMNTEAFF | TGTGCCAGTAGTATTCTACGGACAGACATGAACACTGAAGCTTTCTTT
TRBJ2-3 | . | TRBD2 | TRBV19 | CASRWEGSDTQYF | TGTGCCAGTAGGTGGGAGGGGTCAGATACGCAGTATTTT
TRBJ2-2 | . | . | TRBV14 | CASSQSRGTGELFF | TGTGCCAGCAGCCAAAGCAGGGGCACCGGGGAGCTGTTTTTT
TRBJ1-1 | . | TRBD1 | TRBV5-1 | CASRQGEDTEAFF | TGCGCCAGCAGGCAGGGGGAGGACACTGAAGCTTTCTTT
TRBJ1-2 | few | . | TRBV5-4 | CASSSDSRNGYTF | TGTGCCAGCAGCTCGGACAGTCGGAATGGCTACACCTTC
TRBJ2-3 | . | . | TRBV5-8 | CASSYGQWSTDTQYF | TGTGCCAGCAGTTATGGACAGTGGAGCACAGATACGCAGTATTTT
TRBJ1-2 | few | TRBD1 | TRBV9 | CASSVLMDRGYGYTF | TGTGCCAGCAGCGTCCTTATGGACAGGGGCTATGGCTACACCTTC
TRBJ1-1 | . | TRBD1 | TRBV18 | CASSQGTDTEAFF | TGTGCCAGCTCACAAGGGACAGACACTGAAGCTTTCTTT
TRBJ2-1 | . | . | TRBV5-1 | CASSLGRDNEQFF | TGCGCCAGCAGCTTGGGTAGAGACAATGAGCAGTTCTTC
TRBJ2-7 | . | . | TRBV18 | CASSPVSGRDEQYF | TGTGCCAGCTCACCCGTCAGCGGTAGGGACGAGCAGTACTTC
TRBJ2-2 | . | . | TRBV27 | CASSLSRNTGELFF | TGTGCCAGCAGTTTGAGTAGGAACACCGGGGAGCTGTTTTTT
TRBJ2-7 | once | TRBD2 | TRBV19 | CATRYTSGILYEQYF | TGTGCCACCCGATACACCAGCGGGATCCTTTACGAGCAGTACTTC
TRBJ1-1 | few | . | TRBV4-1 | CASSSTDSPEAFF | TGCGCCAGCAGCTCTACTGACTCCCCTGAAGCTTTCTTT
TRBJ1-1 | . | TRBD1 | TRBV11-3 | CASSLGGTGEAFF | TGTGCCAGCAGCTTAGGAGGGACAGGTGAAGCTTTCTTT
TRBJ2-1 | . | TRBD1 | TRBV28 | CASGPTGGHEQFF | TGTGCCAGCGGCCCCACAGGGGGCCATGAGCAGTTCTTC
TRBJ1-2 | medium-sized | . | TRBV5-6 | CASSPLTATNYGYTF | TGTGCCAGCAGCCCACTGACAGCTACTAACTATGGCTACACCTTC
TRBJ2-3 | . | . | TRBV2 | CASTLDSQWGTQYF | TGTGCCAGCACCCTGGACTCCCAATGGGGTACGCAGTATTTT
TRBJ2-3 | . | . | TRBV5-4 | CASSFPGPTSDTQYF | TGTGCCAGCAGCTTCCCAGGGCCTACGTCAGATACGCAGTATTTT
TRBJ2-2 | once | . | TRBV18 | CASSPKQSEIGELFF | TGTGCCAGCTCACCGAAACAGAGTGAGATCGGGGAGCTGTTTTTT
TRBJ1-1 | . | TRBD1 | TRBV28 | CASSGWGQGDTEAFF | TGTGCCAGCAGCGGATGGGGACAGGGGGACACTGAAGCTTTCTTT
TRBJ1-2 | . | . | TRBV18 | CASSDQGPGLYGYTF | TGTGCCAGCTCAGACCAAGGACCGGGACTATATGGCTACACCTTC
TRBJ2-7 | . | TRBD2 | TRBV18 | CASSGGAGFSYEQYF | TGTGCCAGCTCGGGGGGAGCGGGATTCTCCTACGAGCAGTACTTC
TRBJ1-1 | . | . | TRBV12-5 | CASGGDREGTEAFF | TGTGCTAGTGGTGGGGACCGGGAGGGTACTGAAGCTTTCTTT
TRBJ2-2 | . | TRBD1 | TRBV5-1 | CASSSGQTNTGELFF | TGCGCCAGCAGCTCGGGACAGACGAACACCGGGGAGCTGTTTTTT
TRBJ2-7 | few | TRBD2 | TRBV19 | CASSTPSGSSYEQYF | TGTGCCAGTAGTACCCCCAGCGGGAGTTCCTACGAGCAGTACTTC
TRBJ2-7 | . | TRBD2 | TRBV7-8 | CASSGAGGTSYEQYF | TGTGCCAGCAGCGGAGCGGGAGGTACCTCCTACGAGCAGTACTTC
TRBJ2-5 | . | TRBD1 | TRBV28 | CASSLQGAGQETQYF | TGTGCCAGCAGTCTTCAGGGGGCCGGACAAGAGACCCAGTACTTC
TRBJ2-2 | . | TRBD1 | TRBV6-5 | CASSYVRGWNTGELFF | TGTGCCAGCAGTTACGTCAGGGGGTGGAACACCGGGGAGCTGTTTTTT
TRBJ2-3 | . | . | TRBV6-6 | CASRPGGTDTQYF | TGTGCCAGCAGACCAGGGGGCACAGATACGCAGTATTTT
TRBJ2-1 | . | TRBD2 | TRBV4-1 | CASSQPTSGNFNEQFF | TGCGCCAGCAGCCAACCTACTAGCGGGAATTTCAATGAGCAGTTCTTC
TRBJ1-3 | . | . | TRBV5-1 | CASSLDGRGGGNTIYF | TGCGCCAGCAGCTTGGACGGTCGCGGGGGTGGAAACACCATATATTTT
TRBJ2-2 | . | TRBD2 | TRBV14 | CASSPRLAVNTGELFF | TGTGCCAGCAGCCCCCGACTAGCGGTGAACACCGGGGAGCTGTTTTTT
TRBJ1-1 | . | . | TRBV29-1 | CSVVGTSYTEAFF | TGCAGCGTTGTTGGCACCTCTTACACTGAAGCTTTCTTT
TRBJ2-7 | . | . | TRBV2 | CASRDTGSSYEQYF | TGTGCCAGCAGGGATACAGGCTCTTCCTACGAGCAGTACTTC
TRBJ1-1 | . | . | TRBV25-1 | CASSEDGDVNTEAFF | TGTGCCAGCAGTGAGGACGGGGATGTGAACACTGAAGCTTTCTTT
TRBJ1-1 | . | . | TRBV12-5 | CASGLSDSGETEAFF | TGTGCTAGTGGTTTGTCGGACAGCGGGGAGACTGAAGCTTTCTTT
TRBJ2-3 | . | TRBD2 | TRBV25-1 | CASSEYIPAGGTDTQYF | TGTGCCAGCAGTGAATATATTCCAGCGGGAGGCACAGATACGCAGTATTTT
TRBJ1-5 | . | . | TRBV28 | CASSFGGGSNQPQHF | TGTGCCAGCAGTTTTGGGGGAGGGAGCAATCAGCCCCAGCATTTT
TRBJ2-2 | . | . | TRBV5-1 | CASSLGGPGGELFF | TGCGCCAGCAGCTTGGGAGGGCCCGGCGGGGAGCTGTTTTTT
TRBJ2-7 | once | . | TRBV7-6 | CASSLRQGNSYEQYF | TGTGCCAGCAGCTTACGCCAGGGAAACTCCTACGAGCAGTACTTC
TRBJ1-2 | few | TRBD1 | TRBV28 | CASSPVTGGRGYTF | TGTGCCAGCAGTCCGGTCACAGGGGGCAGAGGCTACACCTTC
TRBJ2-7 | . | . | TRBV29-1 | CSVVRGYEQYF | TGCAGCGTTGTTCGGGGATACGAGCAGTACTTC
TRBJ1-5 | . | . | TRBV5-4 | CASSLEPGNQPQHF | TGTGCCAGCAGCTTGGAACCAGGCAATCAGCCCCAGCATTTT
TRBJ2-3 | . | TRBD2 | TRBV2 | CAILAGGPPDTQYF | TGTGCCATCCTAGCGGGAGGGCCCCCAGATACGCAGTATTTT
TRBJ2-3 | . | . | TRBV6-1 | CASSETRPDTQYF | TGTGCCAGCAGTGAGACAAGGCCGGATACGCAGTATTTT
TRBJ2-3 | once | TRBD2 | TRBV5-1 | CASSLGTSGFTDTQYF | TGCGCCAGCAGCTTGGGGACTAGCGGATTCACAGATACGCAGTATTTT
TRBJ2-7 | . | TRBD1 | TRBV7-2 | CASSLGTGGEYEQYF | TGTGCCAGCAGCCTCGGGACAGGGGGCGAATACGAGCAGTACTTC
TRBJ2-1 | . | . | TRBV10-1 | CASSESSLNSNEQFF | TGCGCCAGCAGTGAGTCTAGTTTGAATAGCAATGAGCAGTTCTTC
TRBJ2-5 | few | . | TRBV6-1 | CASSGLGAGETQYF | TGTGCCAGCAGTGGGCTAGGGGCCGGTGAGACCCAGTACTTC
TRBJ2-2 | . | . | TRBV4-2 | CASSQEYTGTLTGELFF | TGTGCCAGCAGCCAAGAGTATACCGGGACACTGACCGGGGAGCTGTTTTTT
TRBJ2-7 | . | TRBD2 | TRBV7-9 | CASSLTSGLLLEQYF | TGTGCCAGCAGCTTAACTAGCGGGCTCCTCCTCGAGCAGTACTTC
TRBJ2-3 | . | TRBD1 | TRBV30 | CAWKQGAGTDTQYF | TGTGCCTGGAAACAGGGGGCTGGGACAGATACGCAGTATTTT
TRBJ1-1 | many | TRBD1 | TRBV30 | CAWSDRGTVAWAFF | TGTGCCTGGAGTGACAGGGGGACGGTCGCCTGGGCTTTCTTT
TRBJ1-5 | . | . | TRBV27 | CASSGRGRQPQHF | TGTGCCAGCAGTGGTAGAGGTCGTCAGCCCCAGCATTTT